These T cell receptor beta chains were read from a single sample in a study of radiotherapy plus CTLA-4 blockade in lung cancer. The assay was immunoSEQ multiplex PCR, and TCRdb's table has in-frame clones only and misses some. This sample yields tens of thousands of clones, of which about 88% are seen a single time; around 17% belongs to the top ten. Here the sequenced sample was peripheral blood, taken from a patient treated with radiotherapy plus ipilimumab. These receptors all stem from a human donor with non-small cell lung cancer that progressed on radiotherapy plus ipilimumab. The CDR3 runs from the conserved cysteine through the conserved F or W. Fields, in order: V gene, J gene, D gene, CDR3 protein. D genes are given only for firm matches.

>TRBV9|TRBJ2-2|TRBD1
CASSLGAGTGNTGELFF
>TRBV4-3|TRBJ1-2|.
CASSQERQVGYTF
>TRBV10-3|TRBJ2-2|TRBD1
CAIRGQGGTGELFF
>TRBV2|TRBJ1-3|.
CASSEWSFGNTIYF
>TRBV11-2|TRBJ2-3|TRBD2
CASSLQWSGGLDTQYF
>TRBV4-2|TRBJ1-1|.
CASSLGNTEAFF
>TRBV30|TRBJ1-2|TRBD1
CAWRANRGGYTF
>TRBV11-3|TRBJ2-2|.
CASSWGGAGTGELFF
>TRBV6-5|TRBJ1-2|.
CASSHPENYGYTF
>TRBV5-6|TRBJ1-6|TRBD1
CASSSVDRGLSNSPLHF
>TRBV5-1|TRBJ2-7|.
CASSSGFYEQYF
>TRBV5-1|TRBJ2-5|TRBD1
CASSSTGSRQETQYF
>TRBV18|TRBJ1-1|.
CASSPSTLGTEAFF
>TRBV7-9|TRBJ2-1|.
CASSSDNEQFF
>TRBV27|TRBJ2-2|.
CASKGLRGPGTGELFF
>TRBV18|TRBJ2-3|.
CASSQTDTQYF
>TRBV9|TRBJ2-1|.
CASSVGISSYNEQFF
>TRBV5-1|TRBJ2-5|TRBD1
CASSRTGDFETQYF
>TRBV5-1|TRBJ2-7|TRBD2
CASSLIAGGPHEQYF
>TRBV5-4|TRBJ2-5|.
CASSPRGGKTQETQYF
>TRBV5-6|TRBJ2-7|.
CASSFPPTYEQYF
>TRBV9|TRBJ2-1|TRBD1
CASSVGEVGTGPSYNEQFF
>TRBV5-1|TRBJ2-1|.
CASSLGVPGARNEQFF
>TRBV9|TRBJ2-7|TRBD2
CASSAYSGGAYEQYF
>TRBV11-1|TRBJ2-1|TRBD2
CASSLLAGVFYNEQFF
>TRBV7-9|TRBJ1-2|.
CASVSGDGYTF
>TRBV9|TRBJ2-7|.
CASSAGPPYEQYF
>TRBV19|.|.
CASSLRHGQSYEQYF
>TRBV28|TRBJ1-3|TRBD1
CASSRTGVENTIYF
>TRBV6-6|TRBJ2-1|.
CASSQGGEQFF
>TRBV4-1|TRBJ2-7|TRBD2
CASSQSGTTSYEQYF
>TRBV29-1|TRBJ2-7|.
CSATGGGGYEQYF
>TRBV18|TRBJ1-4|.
CASSRASNSPNEKLFF
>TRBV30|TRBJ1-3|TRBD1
CAWGQGANTIYF
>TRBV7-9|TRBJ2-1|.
CASSLVGDSYNEQFF
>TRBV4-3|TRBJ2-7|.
CASSQYEEVGYEQYF
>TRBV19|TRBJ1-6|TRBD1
CASSASDRDNSPLHF
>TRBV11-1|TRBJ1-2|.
CASRGQTYGYTF
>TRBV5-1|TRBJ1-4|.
CASSLASSSREKLFF
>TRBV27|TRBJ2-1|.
CASSSGDYNEQFF
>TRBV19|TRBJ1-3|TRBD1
CASSTGQGTGNTIYF
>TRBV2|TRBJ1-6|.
CASSEKGKGNSPLHF
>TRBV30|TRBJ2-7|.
CAWSVQGAYEQYF
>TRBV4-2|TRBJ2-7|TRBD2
CASSQEVAGGRARGEQYF
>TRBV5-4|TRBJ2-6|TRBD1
CASSMGTVRSGANVLTF
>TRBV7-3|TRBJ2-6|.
CASSPSPPGVGGVGANVLTF
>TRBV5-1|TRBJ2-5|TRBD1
CASSLAGTEQETQYF
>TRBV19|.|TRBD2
CASSASGEYYEQYF
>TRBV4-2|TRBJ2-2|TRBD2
CASSQDLGKARGAGELFF
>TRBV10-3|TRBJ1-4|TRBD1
CAISETLGQMNEKLFF
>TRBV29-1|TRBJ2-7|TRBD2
CSSTSGVYEQYF